The clone carrying this T cell receptor (beta chain) was observed a few times. Its antigen is still unknown. This sample was included in a study of T-cell memory formation after mild COVID-19. Study findings and constraints: Pre-infection memory harbored some responding clones, suggesting cross-reactive memory joined. The second-wave clones peaking on day 37 were not confirmed as SARS-CoV-2-specific.

A single record per CDR3 protein comes from TCRdb applying MiXCR to the 5' RACE reads. The table includes approximately 560,000 distinct CDR3 sequences, around 15% detected once. Germline assignment: CDR1 SGHRS and CDR2 YFSETQ. The germline V and J ends were trimmed by 4 bases and 1 base, with 8 bases remaining between them. CDR3 size: 14 residues. The sequencing input was PBMCs or a T cell subset sorted from them (not recorded which). The rearrangement links TRBV5-1 to TRBJ2-2; the D is unclear. The receptor comes from an adult woman who had mild COVID-19 (a few samples of this study predate the infection). Cell type and time point are not known. The CDR3 loop is CASSTRMNTGELFF. CDR3 bases: TGCGCCAGCAGCACAAGGATGAACACCGGGGAGCTGTTTTTT.